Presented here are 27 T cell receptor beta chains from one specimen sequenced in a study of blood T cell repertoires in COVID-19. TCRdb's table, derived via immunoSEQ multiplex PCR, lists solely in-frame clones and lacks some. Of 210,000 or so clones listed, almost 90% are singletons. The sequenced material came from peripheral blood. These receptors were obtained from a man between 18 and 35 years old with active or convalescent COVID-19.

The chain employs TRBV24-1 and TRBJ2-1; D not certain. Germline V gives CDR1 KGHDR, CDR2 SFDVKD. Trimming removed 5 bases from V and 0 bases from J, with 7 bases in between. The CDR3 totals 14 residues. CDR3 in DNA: TGTGCCACCAGTGCGGAGCCCTCCTACAATGAGCAGTTCTTC. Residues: CATSAEPSYNEQFF.

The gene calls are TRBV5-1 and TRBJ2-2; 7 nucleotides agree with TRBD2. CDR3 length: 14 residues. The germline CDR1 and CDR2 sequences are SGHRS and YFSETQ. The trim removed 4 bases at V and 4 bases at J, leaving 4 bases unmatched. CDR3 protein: CASSHPGGTGELFF. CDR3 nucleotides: TGCGCCAGCAGCCACCCGGGGGGCACCGGGGAGCTGTTTTTT.

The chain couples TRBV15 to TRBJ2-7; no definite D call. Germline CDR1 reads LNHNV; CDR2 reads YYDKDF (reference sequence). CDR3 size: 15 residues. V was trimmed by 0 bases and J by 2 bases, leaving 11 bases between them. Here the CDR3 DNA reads TGTGCCACCAGCAGAGATCGCGAGTTAACCTACGAGCAGTACTTC. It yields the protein CATSRDRELTYEQYF. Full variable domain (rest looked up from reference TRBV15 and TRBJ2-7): DAMVIQNPRYQVTQFGKPVTLSCSQTLNHNVMYWYQQKSSQAPKLLFHYYDKDFNNEADTPDNFQSRRPNTSFCFLDIRSPGLGDTAMYLCATSRDRELTYEQYFGPGTRLTVT.

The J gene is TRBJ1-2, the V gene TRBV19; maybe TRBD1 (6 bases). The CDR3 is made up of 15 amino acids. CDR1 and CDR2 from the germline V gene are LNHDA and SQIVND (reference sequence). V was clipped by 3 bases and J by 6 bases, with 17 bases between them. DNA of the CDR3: TGTGCCAGTAGTATTACGACGAGACAGGTGAATGGCTACACCTTC. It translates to CASSITTRQVNGYTF.

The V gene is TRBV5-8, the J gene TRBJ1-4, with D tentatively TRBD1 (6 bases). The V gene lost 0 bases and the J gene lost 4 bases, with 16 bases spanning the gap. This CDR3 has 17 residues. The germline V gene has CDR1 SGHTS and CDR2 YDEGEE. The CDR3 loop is CASSLGDGGSGNEKLFF. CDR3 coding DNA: TGTGCCAGCAGCTTGGGGGATGGGGGCAGCGGTAATGAAAAACTGTTTTTT.

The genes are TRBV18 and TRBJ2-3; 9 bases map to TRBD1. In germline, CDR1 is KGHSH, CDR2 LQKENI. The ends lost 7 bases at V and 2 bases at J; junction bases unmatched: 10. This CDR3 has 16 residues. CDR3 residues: CASLGQGQDSTDTQYF. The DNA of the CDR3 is TGTGCCAGCTTAGGACAGGGGCAGGATTCCACAGATACGCAGTATTTT.

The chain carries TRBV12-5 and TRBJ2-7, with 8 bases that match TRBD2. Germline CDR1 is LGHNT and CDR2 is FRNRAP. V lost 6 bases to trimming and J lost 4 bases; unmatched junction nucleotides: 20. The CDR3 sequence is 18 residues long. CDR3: CASGIRALVGGRSYEQYF. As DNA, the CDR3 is TGTGCTAGTGGAATCCGTGCATTGGTGGGCGGGAGGTCTTACGAGCAGTACTTC. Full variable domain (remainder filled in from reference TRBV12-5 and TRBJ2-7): DARVTQTPRHKVTEMGQEVTMRCQPILGHNTVFWYRQTMMQGLELLAYFRNRAPLDDSGMPKDRFSAEMPDATLATLKIQPSEPRDSAVYFCASGIRALVGGRSYEQYFGPGTRLTVT.

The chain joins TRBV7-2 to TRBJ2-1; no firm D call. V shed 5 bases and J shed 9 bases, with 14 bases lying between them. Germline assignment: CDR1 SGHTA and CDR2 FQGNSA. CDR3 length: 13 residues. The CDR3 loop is CASSGNGGGEQFF. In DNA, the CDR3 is TGTGCCAGCAGCGGAAATGGTGGCGGTGAGCAGTTCTTC.

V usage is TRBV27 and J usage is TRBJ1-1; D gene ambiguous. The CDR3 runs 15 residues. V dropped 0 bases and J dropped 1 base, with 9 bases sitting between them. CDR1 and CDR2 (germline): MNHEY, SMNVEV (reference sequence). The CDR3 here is CASSLSPGRNTEAFF. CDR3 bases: TGTGCCAGCAGTTTATCACCAGGCCGGAACACTGAAGCTTTCTTT.

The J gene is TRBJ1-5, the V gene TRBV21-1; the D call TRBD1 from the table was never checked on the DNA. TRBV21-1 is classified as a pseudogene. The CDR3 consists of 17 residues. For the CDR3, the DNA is TGTGCCAGCAGCAAAGTTCCACCGGGACAGGGCAATCAGCCCCAGCATTTT. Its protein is CASSKVPPGQGNQPQHF.

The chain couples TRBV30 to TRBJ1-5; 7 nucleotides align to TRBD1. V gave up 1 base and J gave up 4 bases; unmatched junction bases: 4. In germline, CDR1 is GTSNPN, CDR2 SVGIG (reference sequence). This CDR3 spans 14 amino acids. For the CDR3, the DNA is TGTGCCTGGAGTGACGCAGGGGGGAATCAGCCCCAGCATTTT. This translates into CAWSDAGGNQPQHF. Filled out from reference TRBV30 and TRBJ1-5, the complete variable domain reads SQTIHQWPATLVQPVGSPLSLECTVEGTSNPNLYWYRQAAGRGLQLLFYSVGIGQISSEVPQNLSASRPQDRQFILSSKKLLLSDSGFYLCAWSDAGGNQPQHFGDGTRLSIL.

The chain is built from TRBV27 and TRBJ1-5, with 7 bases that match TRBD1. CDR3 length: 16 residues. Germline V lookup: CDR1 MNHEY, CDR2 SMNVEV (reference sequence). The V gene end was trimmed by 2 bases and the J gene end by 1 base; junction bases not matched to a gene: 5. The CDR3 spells CASSLLGTESNQPQHF. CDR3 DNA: TGTGCCAGCAGTTTACTAGGGACAGAAAGCAATCAGCCCCAGCATTTT.

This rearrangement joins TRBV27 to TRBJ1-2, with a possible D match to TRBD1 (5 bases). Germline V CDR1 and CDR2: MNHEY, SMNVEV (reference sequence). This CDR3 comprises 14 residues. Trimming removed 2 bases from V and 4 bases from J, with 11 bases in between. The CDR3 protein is CASSLAGDSYGYTF. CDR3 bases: TGTGCCAGCAGTTTAGCGGGGGACTCCTATGGCTACACCTTC.

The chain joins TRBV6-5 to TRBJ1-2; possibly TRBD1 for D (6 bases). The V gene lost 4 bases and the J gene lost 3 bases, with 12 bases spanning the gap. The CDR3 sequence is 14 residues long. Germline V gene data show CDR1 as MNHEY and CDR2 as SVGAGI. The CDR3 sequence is CASSSPDRYYGYTF. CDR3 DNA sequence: TGTGCCAGCAGTTCACCGGACAGATACTATGGCTACACCTTC.

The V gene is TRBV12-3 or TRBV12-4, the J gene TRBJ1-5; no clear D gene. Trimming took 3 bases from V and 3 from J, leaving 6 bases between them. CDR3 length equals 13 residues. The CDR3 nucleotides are TGTGCCAGCAGTTTTCGAGACAATCAGCCCCAGCATTTT. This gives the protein CASSFRDNQPQHF.

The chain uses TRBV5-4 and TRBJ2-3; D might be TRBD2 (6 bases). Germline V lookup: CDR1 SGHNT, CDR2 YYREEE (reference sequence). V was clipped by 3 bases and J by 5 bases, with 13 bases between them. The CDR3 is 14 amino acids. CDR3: CASSSPGLLDTQYF. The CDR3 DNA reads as TGTGCCAGCAGCTCACCGGGACTTCTAGATACGCAGTATTTT.

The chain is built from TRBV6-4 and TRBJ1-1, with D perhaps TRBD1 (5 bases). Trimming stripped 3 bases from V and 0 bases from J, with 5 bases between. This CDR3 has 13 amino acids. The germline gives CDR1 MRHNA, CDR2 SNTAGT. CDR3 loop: CASSEGLNTEAFF. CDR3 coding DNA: TGTGCCAGCAGTGAGGGGCTGAACACTGAAGCTTTCTTT.

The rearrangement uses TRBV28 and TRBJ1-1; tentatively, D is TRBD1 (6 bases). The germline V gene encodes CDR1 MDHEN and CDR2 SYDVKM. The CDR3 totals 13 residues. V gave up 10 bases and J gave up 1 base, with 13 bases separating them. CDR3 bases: TGTGCCACCCTGACAGGAACGAACACTGAAGCTTTCTTT. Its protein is CATLTGTNTEAFF.

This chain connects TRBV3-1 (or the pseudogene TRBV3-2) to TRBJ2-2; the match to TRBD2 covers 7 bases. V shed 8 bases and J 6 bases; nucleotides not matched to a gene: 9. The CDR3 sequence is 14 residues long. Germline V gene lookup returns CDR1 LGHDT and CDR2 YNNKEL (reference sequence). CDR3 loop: CASYSGGLPGELFF. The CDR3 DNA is TGTGCCAGCTACTCGGGGGGTCTCCCCGGGGAGCTGTTTTTT.

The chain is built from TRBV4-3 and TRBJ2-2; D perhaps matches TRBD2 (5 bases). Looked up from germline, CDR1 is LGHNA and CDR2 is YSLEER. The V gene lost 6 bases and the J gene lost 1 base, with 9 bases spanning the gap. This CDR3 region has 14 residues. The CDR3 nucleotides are TGCGCCAGCAGTCGACTAAGGAACACCGGGGAGCTGTTTTTT. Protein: CASSRLRNTGELFF.

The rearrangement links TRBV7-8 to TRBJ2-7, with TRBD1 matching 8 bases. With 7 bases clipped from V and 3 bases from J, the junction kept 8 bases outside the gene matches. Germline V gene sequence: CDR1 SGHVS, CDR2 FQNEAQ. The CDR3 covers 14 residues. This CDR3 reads CASKLDRGVYEQYF. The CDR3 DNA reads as TGTGCCAGCAAACTCGACAGGGGTGTCTACGAGCAGTACTTC.

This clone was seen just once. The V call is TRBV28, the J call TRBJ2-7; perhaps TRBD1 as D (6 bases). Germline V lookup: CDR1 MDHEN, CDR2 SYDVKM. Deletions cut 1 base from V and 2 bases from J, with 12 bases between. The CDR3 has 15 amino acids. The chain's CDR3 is CASSLYAGAAYEQYF. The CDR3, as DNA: TGTGCCAGCAGTTTATATGCAGGGGCGGCCTACGAGCAGTACTTC.

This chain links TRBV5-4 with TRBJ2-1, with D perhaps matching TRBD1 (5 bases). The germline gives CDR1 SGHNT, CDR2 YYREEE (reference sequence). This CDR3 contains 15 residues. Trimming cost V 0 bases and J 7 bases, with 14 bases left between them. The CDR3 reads CASSLAGVGDNEQFF. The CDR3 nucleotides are TGTGCCAGCAGCTTGGCCGGCGTAGGGGATAATGAGCAGTTCTTC.

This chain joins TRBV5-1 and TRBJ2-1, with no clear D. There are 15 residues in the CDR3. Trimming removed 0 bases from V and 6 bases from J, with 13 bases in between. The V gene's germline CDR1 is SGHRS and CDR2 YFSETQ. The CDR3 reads CASSLVAAPGNEQFF. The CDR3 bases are TGCGCCAGCAGCTTGGTGGCGGCCCCCGGCAATGAGCAGTTCTTC.

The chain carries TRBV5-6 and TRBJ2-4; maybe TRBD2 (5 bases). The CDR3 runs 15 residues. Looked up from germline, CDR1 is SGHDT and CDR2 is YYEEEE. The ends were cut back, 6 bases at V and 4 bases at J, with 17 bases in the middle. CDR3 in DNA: TGTGCCAGCACGGAGGTTTCCTCGTATAAAAACATTCAGTACTTC. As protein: CASTEVSSYKNIQYF.

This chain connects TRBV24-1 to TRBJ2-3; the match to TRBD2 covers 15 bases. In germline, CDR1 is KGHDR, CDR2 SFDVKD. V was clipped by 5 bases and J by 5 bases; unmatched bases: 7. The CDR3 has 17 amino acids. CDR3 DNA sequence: TGTGCCACCAGTGCCTCCGAGGGACTAGCGGGAGGAGATACGCAGTATTTT. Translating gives CATSASEGLAGGDTQYF.

The DNA for the CDR3 is TGTGCCACCCGTCGAACTTTAGCGGGAGAAAATGAGCAGTTCTTC. This gives the protein CATRRTLAGENEQFF. This chain uses TRBV24-1 with TRBJ2-1, with 9 bases lining up with TRBD2. This CDR3 is 15 amino acids long. Germline values: CDR1 KGHDR, CDR2 SFDVKD. V lost 9 bases and J lost 7; bases outside the gene matches: 12.